This T cell receptor beta chain was retrieved from a study of T cells after yellow fever vaccination. Looking at the study overall: Where fractions had low cell numbers, libraries were prepared from them with the SMART-Seq v4 Ultra Low Input RNA kit.

General study points: A large majority of primary-vaccination clones showed up again after the booster (under 98% CD4, 88% CD8). Abundant clonotypes (contaminants from the bulk population) could be present in FACS-sorted repertoires.

A single record per CDR3 protein comes from TCRdb applying MiXCR to the 5' RACE reads. The sample includes almost 600,000 distinct CDR3 sequences, approximately 13% seen only once; the top ten take over 13%. Germline CDR1 and CDR2: MNHEY and SVGAGI. The CDR3 extends over 18 amino acids. With 3 bases clipped from V and 1 base from J, the junction kept 11 bases outside the gene matches. As concerns this clonotype: What it recognizes is unknown.

Specimen: PBMCs, collected on the day of the yellow fever booster vaccination. The rearrangement uses TRBV6-5 and TRBJ2-3; 9 bases map to TRBD1. This sequence originates from a man aged 30 to 45 who received the YFV17D yellow fever vaccine. CDR3 residues: CASSYTGTGKKGTDTQYF. CDR3 nucleotides: TGTGCCAGCAGTTATACCGGGACAGGGAAGAAAGGCACAGATACGCAGTATTTT.